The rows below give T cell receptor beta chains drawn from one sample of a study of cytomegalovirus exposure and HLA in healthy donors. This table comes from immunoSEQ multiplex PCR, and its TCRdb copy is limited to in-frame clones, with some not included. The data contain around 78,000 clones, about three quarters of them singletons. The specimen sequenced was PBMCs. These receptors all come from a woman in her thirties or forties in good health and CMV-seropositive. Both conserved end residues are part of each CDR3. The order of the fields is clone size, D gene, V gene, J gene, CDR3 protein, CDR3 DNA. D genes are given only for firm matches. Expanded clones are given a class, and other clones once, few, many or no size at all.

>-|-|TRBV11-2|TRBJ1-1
CASSLAQGNTEAFF
TGTGCCAGCAGCTTAGCACAGGGGAACACTGAAGCTTTCTTT
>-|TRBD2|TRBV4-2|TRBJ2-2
CASSFLAGGTSNTGELFF
TGTGCCAGCAGCTTCCTGGCGGGAGGAACCTCGAACACCGGGGAGCTGTTTTTT
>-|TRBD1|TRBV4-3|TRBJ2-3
CASSQGNSGGADTQYF
TGCGCCAGCAGCCAAGGAAACTCAGGGGGCGCAGATACGCAGTATTTT
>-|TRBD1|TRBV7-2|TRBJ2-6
CASSPKTGAVRSGANVLTF
TGTGCCAGCAGCCCCAAGACAGGGGCGGTACGATCTGGGGCCAACGTCCTGACTTTC
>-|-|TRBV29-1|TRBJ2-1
CSGAEFDEQFF
TGCAGCGGAGCTGAATTCGATGAGCAGTTCTTC
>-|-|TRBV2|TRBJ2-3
CASSEVRVTDTQYF
TGTGCCAGCAGTGAGGTCAGGGTGACAGATACGCAGTATTTT
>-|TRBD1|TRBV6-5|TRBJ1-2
CASSWGQGARSDGYTF
TGTGCCAGCAGTTGGGGACAGGGGGCGCGATCTGATGGCTACACCTTC
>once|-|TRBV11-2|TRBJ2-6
CASSLLGGANVLTF
TGTGCCAGCAGCTTATTGGGCGGGGCCAACGTCCTGACTTTC
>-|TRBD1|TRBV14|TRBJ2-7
CASSFRTGCEQYF
TGTGCCAGCAGCTTCCGGACAGGGTGCGAGCAGTACTTC
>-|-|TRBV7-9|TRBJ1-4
CASSLESGEKLFF
TGTGCCAGCAGCTTAGAGTCGGGTGAAAAACTGTTTTTT
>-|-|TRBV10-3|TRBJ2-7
CAISESKGTLHYEQYF
TGTGCCATCAGTGAGTCTAAGGGGACACTTCACTACGAGCAGTACTTC
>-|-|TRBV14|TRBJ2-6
CASSILGANVLTF
TGTGCCAGCAGCATCCTTGGGGCCAACGTCCTGACTTTC
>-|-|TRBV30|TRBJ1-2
CAWSTGYGYTF
TGTGCCTGGAGTACAGGGTATGGCTACACCTTC
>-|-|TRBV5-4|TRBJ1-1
CASSPSQGLRAFF
TGTGCCAGCAGTCCTTCCCAGGGCTTAAGGGCTTTCTTT
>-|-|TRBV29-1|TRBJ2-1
CSVVSASQFF
TGCAGCGTTGTTAGCGCCTCGCAGTTCTTC
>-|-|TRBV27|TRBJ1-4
CASSLRPDSIELFF
TGTGCCAGCAGTTTAAGGCCGGACAGCATAGAACTGTTTTTT
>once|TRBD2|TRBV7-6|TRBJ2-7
CASSSLAGPYEQYF
TGTGCCAGCAGCTCGCTAGCGGGCCCCTACGAGCAGTACTTC
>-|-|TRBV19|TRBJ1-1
CASGTLANTEAFF
TGTGCCAGTGGGACATTGGCGAACACTGAAGCTTTCTTT
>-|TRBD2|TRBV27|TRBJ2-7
CASSSLTSGETYEQYF
TGTGCCAGCAGTTCCCTAACTAGCGGGGAAACCTACGAGCAGTACTTC
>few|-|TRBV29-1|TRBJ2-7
CSVEETGSYSYEQYF
TGCAGCGTTGAAGAAACAGGGAGTTACTCCTACGAGCAGTACTTC
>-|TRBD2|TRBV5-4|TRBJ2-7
CASRTSGRAADEQYF
TGTGCCAGCAGAACTAGCGGGAGGGCGGCGGACGAGCAGTACTTC
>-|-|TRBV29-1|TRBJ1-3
CSVEGGLGGNTIYF
TGCAGCGTTGAAGGGGGCCTAGGTGGAAACACCATATATTTT
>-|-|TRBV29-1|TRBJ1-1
CSVERDVDTEAFF
TGCAGCGTTGAGAGGGATGTCGACACTGAAGCTTTCTTT
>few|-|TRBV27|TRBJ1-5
CASSLSGSGGLSQPQHF
TGTGCCAGCAGTTTATCAGGGTCCGGGGGATTGAGTCAGCCCCAGCATTTT
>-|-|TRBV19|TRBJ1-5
CASSIGGNQPQHF
TGTGCCAGTAGTATCGGAGGGAATCAGCCCCAGCATTTT
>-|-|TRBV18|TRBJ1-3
CASSPLAGASGNTIYF
TGTGCCAGCTCACCGCTGGCGGGGGCATCTGGAAACACCATATATTTT
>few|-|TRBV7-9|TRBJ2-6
CAGGAKNSGANVLTF
TGTGCCGGCGGGGCCAAAAACTCTGGGGCCAACGTCCTGACTTTC
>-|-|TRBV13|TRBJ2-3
CASSLGQGLADTQYF
TGTGCCAGCAGCTTAGGTCAGGGGTTGGCAGATACGCAGTATTTT
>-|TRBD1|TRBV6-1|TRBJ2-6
CASSPQGAWVLTF
TGTGCCAGCAGCCCCCAGGGGGCCTGGGTCCTGACTTTC
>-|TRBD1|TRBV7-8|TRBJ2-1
CASSLRDRGTPNEQFF
TGTGCCAGCAGCTTAAGGGACAGGGGCACCCCGAATGAGCAGTTCTTC
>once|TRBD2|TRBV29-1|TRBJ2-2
CSVEGGTGELFF
TGCAGCGTTGAGGGAGGGACCGGGGAGCTGTTTTTT
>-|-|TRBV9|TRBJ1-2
CASSVALGVGYTF
TGTGCCAGCAGCGTAGCTTTAGGGGTTGGCTACACCTTC
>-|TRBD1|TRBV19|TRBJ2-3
CASSRTGYTDTQYF
TGTGCCAGTAGTAGGACAGGGTACACAGATACGCAGTATTTT
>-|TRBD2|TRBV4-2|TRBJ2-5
CASSQRSLQGLAGGYQETQYF
TGTGCCAGCAGCCAACGATCCCTACAGGGATTAGCGGGGGGCTACCAAGAGACCCAGTACTTC
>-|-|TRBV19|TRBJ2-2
CASSMLRDTGELFF
TGTGCCAGTAGTATGTTGAGGGACACCGGGGAGCTGTTTTTT
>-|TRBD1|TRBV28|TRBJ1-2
CASSPGQPPYGYTF
TGTGCCAGCAGTCCGGGACAGCCCCCCTATGGCTACACCTTC